This T cell receptor (beta chain) comes out of a study of early T cells in non-severe SARS-CoV-2 infection. Study background: The authors sequenced bulk RNA from unsorted whole blood, leaving chains unpaired.

Germline V gives CDR1 SEHNR, CDR2 FQNEAQ (reference sequence). This CDR3 is 14 amino acids long. With 4 bases clipped from V and 9 bases from J, the junction kept 11 bases outside the gene matches. Unique molecular identifiers were attached to individual cDNA molecules. TCRdb reprocessed the 5' RACE reads with MiXCR, giving one entry per CDR3 protein. The sample lists tens of thousands of distinct CDR3 sequences; about 9.4% were seen once. This TCR came from an adult who was a healthcare worker with PCR-confirmed SARS-CoV-2 infection or an uninfected control (not recorded which). This chain links TRBV7-9 with TRBJ2-5; 7 bases line up with TRBD1. The sample taken for sequencing was whole blood. CDR3 sequence (DNA): TGTGCCAGCAGCTCGGACAGCAGCACAGGGGCCCAGTACTTC. Its protein is CASSSDSSTGAQYF.